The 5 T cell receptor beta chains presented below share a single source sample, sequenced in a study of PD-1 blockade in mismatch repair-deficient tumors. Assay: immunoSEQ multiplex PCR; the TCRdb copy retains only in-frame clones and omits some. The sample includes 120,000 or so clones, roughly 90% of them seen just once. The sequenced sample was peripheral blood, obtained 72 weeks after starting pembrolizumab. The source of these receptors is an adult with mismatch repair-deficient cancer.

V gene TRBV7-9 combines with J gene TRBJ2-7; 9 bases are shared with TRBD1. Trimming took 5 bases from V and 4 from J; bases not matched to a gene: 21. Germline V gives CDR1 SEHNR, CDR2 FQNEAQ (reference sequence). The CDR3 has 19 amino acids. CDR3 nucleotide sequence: TGTGCCAGCAGCCCGATACCTTTGGGCGACAGGGGGAATCGGTACGAGCAGTACTTC. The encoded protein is CASSPIPLGDRGNRYEQYF.

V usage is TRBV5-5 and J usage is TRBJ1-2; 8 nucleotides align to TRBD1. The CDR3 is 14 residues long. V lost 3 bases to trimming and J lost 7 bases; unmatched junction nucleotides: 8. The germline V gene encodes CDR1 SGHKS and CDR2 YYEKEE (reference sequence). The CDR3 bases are TGTGCCAGCAGCTCCTACGGACAGGGTGGTGGCTACACCTTC. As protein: CASSSYGQGGGYTF.

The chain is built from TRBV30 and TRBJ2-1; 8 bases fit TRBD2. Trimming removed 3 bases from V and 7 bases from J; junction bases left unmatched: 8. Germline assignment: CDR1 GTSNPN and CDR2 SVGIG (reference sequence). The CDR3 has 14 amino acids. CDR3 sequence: CAWRPRTSRNEQFF. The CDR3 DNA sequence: TGTGCCTGGAGACCAAGGACTAGCAGGAATGAGCAGTTCTTC.

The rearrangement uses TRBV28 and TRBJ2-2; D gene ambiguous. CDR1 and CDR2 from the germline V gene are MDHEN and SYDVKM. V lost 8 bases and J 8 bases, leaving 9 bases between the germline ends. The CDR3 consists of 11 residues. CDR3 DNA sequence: TGTGCCAGCGGGTGGGGAGGGGAGCTGTTTTTT. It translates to CASGWGGELFF.

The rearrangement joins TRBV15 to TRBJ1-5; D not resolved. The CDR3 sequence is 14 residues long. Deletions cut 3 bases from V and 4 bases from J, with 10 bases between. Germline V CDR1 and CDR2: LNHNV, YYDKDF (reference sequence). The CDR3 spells CATSSASINQPQHF. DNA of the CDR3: TGTGCCACCAGCAGCGCAAGCATTAATCAGCCCCAGCATTTT.